A selection of T cell receptor beta chains follows, all from one sample in a study of neurological immune-mediated disorders. From the 5' RACE reads, TCRdb called clonotypes with MiXCR, one entry per CDR3 protein. The sample yields around 67,000 distinct CDR3 sequences, 5.2% seen once. Sequencing was done on a sample of PBMCs. The receptors stem from a man aged 18-30 years with multiple sclerosis. Both conserved end residues are part of each CDR3. D genes are given only for firm matches. Part of the rows lack a size; the others show once, few, many or a class for expanded clones.

d_call | j_call | clone_size | v_call | cdr3_aa | cdr3_nt
- | TRBJ2-7 | many | TRBV24-1 | CATSDAGAKDREQYF | TGTGCCACCAGTGATGCGGGGGCCAAGGATAGAGAGCAGTACTTC
TRBD2 | TRBJ2-1 | many | TRBV20-1 | CSARDWLLAEYNEQFF | TGCAGTGCTAGAGATTGGCTGCTAGCGGAATACAATGAGCAGTTCTTC
- | TRBJ2-3 | - | TRBV12-3/TRBV12-4 | CASSSATVTQYF | TGTGCCAGCAGTTCCGCTACAGTTACGCAGTATTTT
- | TRBJ2-2 | many | TRBV7-3 | CASSLNGGNTGELFF | TGTGCCAGCAGCTTAAACGGGGGGAACACCGGGGAGCTGTTTTTT
- | TRBJ1-2 | many | TRBV2 | CASSTGMRYGYTF | TGTGCCAGCAGCACAGGGATGCGCTATGGCTACACCTTC
- | TRBJ1-5 | - | TRBV20-1 | CSAGTGPQPQNF | TGCAGTGCTGGCACAGGGCCACAGCCCCAGAATTTT
- | TRBJ1-2 | many | TRBV5-1 | CASSPGEAANYGYTF | TGCGCCAGCAGCCCCGGCGAGGCCGCTAACTATGGCTACACCTTC
- | TRBJ1-1 | many | TRBV5-1 | CASSPTTGNTEAFF | TGCGCCAGCAGCCCCACCACGGGGAACACTGAAGCTTTCTTT
TRBD1 | TRBJ2-1 | many | TRBV5-1 | CASSLRTGFYNEQFF | TGCGCCAGCAGCCTGCGGACAGGGTTTTACAATGAGCAGTTCTTC
- | TRBJ2-2 | many | TRBV7-3 | CASSLKGGELFF | TGTGCCAGCAGCTTAAAGGGCGGGGAGCTGTTTTTT
- | TRBJ2-3 | many | TRBV15 | CATSPMPTDTQYF | TGTGCCACCAGTCCAATGCCCACAGATACGCAGTATTTT
- | TRBJ2-2 | many | TRBV7-2 | CASSLVRRGTGELFF | TGTGCCAGCAGCTTAGTTAGAAGGGGAACCGGGGAGCTGTTTTTT
TRBD1 | TRBJ1-1 | many | TRBV2 | CASSEQQGGTEAFF | TGTGCCAGCAGTGAACAACAGGGGGGCACTGAAGCTTTCTTT
- | TRBJ1-3 | many | TRBV5-1 | CASSSAGSGNTIYF | TGCGCCAGCAGCTCGGCGGGCTCTGGAAACACCATATATTTT
TRBD1 | TRBJ1-1 | many | TRBV5-1 | CASSSTGQGATEAFF | TGCGCCAGCAGCTCGACGGGACAGGGGGCCACTGAAGCTTTCTTT
TRBD1 | TRBJ1-2 | many | TRBV5-1 | CASSPRQGGGASYGYTF | TGCGCCAGCAGCCCACGACAGGGGGGTGGTGCGTCATATGGCTACACCTTC
TRBD1 | TRBJ2-1 | many | TRBV7-6 | CASSLEDRVNEQFF | TGTGCCAGCAGCTTAGAGGACAGGGTCAATGAGCAGTTCTTC
- | TRBJ2-6 | many | TRBV27 | CASSLWKDGANVLTF | TGTGCCAGCAGTTTATGGAAGGATGGGGCCAACGTCCTGACTTTC
TRBD1 | TRBJ1-6 | - | TRBV12-3/TRBV12-4 | CASRPTGRNSPLNF | TGTGCCAGCAGGCCGACAGGGCGGAATTCACCCCTCAACTTT
TRBD1 | TRBJ2-6 | many | TRBV7-3 | CASSPPGQGARVLTF | TGTGCCAGCAGCCCCCCCGGACAGGGGGCTCGCGTCCTGACTTTC
- | TRBJ1-2 | many | TRBV7-9 | CASSRDGSNYGYTF | TGTGCCAGCAGCCGGGACGGTTCTAACTATGGCTACACCTTC
- | TRBJ1-5 | many | TRBV5-1 | CASSLGGTSNQPQHF | TGCGCCAGCAGCTTGGGGGGAACGAGCAATCAGCCCCAGCATTTT
- | TRBJ1-5 | few | TRBV20-1 | CSASRGQSSNQPQNF | TGCAGTGCTAGTCGGGGACAAAGTAGCAATCAGCCCCAGAATTTT
- | TRBJ1-6 | few | TRBV12-3/TRBV12-4 | CASSGWTVGSPLHF | TGTGCCAGCAGCGGCTGGACAGTCGGATCACCCCTACACTTT
- | TRBJ2-1 | many | TRBV15 | CATSRGSQMGYNEQFF | TGTGCCACCAGCAGAGGATCTCAAATGGGGTACAATGAGCAGTTCTTC
- | TRBJ1-5 | few | TRBV20-1 | CSAPSGALRNQPQNF | TGCAGTGCTCCTTCGGGGGCGCTTCGGAATCAGCCCCAGAATTTT
TRBD2 | TRBJ2-2 | many | TRBV3-1 | CASSPRIAGAGRPGELFF | TGTGCCAGCAGCCCTCGAATAGCGGGGGCCGGGCGTCCCGGGGAGCTGTTTTTT
TRBD2 | TRBJ2-7 | many | TRBV20-1 | CSARESGLANSYEQYF | TGCAGTGCTAGAGAATCGGGACTAGCGAACTCCTACGAGCAGTACTTC
- | TRBJ1-5 | few | TRBV18 | CASSKERDQPQHF | TGTGCCAGCTCGAAGGAGAGGGATCAGCCCCAGCATTTT
- | TRBJ2-5 | few | TRBV7-3 | CASSLKKRETQYF | TGTGCCAGCAGCTTAAAAAAGAGGGAGACCCAGTACTTC
- | TRBJ2-5 | many | TRBV20-1 | CSASKGHLVKIQETQYF | TGCAGTGCTAGTAAGGGACACTTAGTGAAAATCCAAGAGACCCAGTACTTC
TRBD1 | TRBJ1-2 | many | TRBV7-8 | CASSTDRDRGDYGYTF | TGTGCCAGCAGCACGGACCGGGACAGGGGAGACTATGGCTACACCTTC
- | TRBJ2-5 | many | TRBV7-7 | CASSLGRLVREETQYF | TGTGCTAGCAGCTTAGGGCGACTAGTAAGGGAGGAGACCCAGTACTTC
TRBD2 | TRBJ2-3 | many | TRBV5-1 | CASSLELAGAADTQYF | TGCGCCAGCAGCTTGGAGCTAGCGGGGGCCGCAGATACGCAGTATTTT
- | TRBJ2-5 | many | TRBV10-3 | CAISESKGQETQYF | TGTGCCATCAGTGAGTCAAAGGGACAAGAGACCCAGTACTTC
- | TRBJ2-7 | few | TRBV5-5 | CASSYPMRRKEQYF | TGTGCCAGCAGCTACCCAATGAGGCGTAAAGAGCAGTACTTC
- | TRBJ1-1 | many | TRBV5-1 | CASSLVRRGGDMNTEAFF | TGCGCCAGCAGCTTGGTAAGGAGAGGGGGAGACATGAACACTGAAGCTTTCTTT